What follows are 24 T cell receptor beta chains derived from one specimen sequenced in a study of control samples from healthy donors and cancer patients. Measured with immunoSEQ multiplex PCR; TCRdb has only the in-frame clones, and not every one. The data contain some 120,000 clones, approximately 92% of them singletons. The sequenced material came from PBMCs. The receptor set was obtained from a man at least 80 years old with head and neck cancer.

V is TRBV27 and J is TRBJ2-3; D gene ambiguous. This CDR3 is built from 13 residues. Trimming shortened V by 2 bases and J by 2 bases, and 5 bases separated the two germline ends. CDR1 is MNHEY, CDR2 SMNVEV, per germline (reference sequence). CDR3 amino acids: CASSLDSTDTQYF. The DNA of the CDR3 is TGTGCCAGCAGTTTAGATTCCACAGATACGCAGTATTTT.

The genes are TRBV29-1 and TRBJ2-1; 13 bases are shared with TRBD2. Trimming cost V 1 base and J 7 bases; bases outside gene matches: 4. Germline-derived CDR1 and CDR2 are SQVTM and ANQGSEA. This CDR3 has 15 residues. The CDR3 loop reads CSVEGSGLAGNEQFF. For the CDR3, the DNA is TGCAGCGTTGAAGGCTCGGGACTAGCGGGGAATGAGCAGTTCTTC.

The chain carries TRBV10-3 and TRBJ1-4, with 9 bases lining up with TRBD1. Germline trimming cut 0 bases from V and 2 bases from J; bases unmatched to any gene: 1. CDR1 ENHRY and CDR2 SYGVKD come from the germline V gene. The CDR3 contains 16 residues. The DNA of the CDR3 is TGTGCCATCAGTGAGTCAGGACAGGGGACTAATGAAAAACTGTTTTTT. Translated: CAISESGQGTNEKLFF.

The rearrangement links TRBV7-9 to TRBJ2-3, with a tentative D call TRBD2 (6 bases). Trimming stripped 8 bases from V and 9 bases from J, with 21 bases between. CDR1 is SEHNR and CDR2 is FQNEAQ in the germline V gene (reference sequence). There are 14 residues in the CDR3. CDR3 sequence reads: CASPPGLRFGTQYF. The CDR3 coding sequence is TGTGCCAGCCCTCCGGGACTCCGCTTCGGGACGCAGTATTTT.

The CDR3 region is CASSVGRRIGYGYTF. CDR3 DNA sequence: TGTGCCAGCAGCGTGGGACGTAGGATTGGTTATGGCTACACCTTC. The genes are TRBV5-6 and TRBJ1-2, with D possibly being TRBD1 (5 bases). The length of the CDR3 is 15 residues. Germline V gene sequence: CDR1 SGHDT, CDR2 YYEEEE. With 4 bases removed from V and 5 bases from J, the gap between germline ends came to 18 bases.

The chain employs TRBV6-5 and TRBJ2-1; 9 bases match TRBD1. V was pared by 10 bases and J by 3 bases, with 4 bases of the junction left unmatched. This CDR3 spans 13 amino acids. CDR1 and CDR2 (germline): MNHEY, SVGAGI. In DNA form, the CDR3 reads TGTGCCATCCGGGACAGGGTCTACAATGAGCAGTTCTTC. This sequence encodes CAIRDRVYNEQFF.

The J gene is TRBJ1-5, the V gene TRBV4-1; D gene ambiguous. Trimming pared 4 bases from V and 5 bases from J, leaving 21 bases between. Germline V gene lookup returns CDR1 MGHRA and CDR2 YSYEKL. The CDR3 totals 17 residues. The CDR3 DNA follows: TGCGCCAGCAGCCTAAGCTTTGGGTCGGGGTACGATCAGCCCCAGCATTTT. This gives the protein CASSLSFGSGYDQPQHF.

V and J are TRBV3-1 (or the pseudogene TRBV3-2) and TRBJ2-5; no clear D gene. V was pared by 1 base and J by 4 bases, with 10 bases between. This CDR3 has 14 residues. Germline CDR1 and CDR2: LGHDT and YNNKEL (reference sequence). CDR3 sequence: CASSQGGSRETQYF. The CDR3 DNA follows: TGTGCCAGCAGCCAAGGCGGTAGCAGAGAGACCCAGTACTTC.

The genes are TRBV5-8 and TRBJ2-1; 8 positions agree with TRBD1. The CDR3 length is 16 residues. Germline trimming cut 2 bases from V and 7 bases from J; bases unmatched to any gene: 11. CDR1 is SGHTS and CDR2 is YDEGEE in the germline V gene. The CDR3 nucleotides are TGTGCCAGCAGCTTCGACGACAGGGGTCGGAGAAATGAGCAGTTCTTC. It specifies CASSFDDRGRRNEQFF.

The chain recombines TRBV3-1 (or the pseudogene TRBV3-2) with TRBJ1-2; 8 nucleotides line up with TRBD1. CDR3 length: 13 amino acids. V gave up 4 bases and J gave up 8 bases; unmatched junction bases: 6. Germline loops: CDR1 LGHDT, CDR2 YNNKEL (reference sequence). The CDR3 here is CASSLTGGVGYTF. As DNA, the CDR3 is TGTGCCAGCAGCCTTACAGGGGGGGTCGGCTACACCTTC.

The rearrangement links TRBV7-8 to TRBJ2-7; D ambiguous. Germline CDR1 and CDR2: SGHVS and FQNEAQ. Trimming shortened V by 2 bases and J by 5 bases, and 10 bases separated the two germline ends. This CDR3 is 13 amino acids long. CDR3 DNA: TGTGCCAGCAGCTTATACGTTGCGAACGAGCAGTACTTC. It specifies CASSLYVANEQYF.

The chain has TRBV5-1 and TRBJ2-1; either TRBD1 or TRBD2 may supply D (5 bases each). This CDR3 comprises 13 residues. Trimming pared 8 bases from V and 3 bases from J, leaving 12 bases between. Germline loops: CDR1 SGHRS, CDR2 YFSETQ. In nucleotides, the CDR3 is TGCGCCAGTGACCGGGACGGCTACAATGAGCAGTTCTTC. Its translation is CASDRDGYNEQFF.

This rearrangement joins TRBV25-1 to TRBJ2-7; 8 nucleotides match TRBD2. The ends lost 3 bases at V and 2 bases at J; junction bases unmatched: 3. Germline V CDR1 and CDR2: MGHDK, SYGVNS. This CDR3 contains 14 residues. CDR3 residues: CASSDPGGAYEQYF. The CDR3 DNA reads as TGTGCCAGCAGTGATCCCGGGGGGGCCTACGAGCAGTACTTC.

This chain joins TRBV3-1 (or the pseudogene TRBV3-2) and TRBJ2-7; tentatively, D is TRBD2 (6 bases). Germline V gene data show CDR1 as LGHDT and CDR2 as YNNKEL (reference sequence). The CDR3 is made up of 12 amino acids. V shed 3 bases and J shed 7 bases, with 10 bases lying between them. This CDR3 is CASSQLANEQYF. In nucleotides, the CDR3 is TGTGCCAGCAGCCAGCTAGCGAATGAGCAGTACTTC.

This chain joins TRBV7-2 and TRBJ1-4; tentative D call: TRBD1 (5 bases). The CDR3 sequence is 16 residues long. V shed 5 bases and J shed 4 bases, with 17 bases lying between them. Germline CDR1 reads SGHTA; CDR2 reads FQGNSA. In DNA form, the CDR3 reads TGTGCCAGCAGCCTCCGATGGGGGAACCGTAATGAAAAACTGTTTTTT. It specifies CASSLRWGNRNEKLFF.

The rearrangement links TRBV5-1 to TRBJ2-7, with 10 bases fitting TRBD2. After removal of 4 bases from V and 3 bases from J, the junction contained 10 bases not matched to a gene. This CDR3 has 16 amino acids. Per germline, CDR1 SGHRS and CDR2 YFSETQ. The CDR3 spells CASSVQTSGSGYEQYF. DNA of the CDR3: TGCGCCAGCAGCGTCCAGACTAGCGGGTCCGGCTACGAGCAGTACTTC.

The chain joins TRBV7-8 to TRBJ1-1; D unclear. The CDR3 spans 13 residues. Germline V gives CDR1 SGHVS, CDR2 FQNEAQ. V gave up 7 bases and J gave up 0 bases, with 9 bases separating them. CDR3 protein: CASKLSLNTEAFF. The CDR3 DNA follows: TGTGCCAGCAAACTTTCCTTGAACACTGAAGCTTTCTTT.

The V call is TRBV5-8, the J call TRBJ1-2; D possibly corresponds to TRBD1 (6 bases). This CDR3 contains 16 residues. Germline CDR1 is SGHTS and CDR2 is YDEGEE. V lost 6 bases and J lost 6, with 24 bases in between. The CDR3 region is CASTRDTRQYIHGYTF. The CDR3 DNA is TGTGCCAGCACCCGGGACACCCGGCAATATATACATGGCTACACCTTC.

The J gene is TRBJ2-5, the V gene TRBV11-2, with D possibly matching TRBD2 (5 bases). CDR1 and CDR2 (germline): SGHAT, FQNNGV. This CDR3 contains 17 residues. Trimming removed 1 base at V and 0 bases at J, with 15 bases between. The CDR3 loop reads CASSLVYGSGYQETQYF. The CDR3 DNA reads TGTGCCAGCAGCTTAGTGTACGGGTCGGGGTACCAAGAGACCCAGTACTTC.

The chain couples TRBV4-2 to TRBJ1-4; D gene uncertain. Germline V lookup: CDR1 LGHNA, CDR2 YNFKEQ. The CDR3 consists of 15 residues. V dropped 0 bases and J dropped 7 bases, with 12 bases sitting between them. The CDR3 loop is CASSQETRNFEKLFF. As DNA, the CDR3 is TGTGCCAGCAGCCAAGAGACCCGTAACTTTGAAAAACTGTTTTTT.

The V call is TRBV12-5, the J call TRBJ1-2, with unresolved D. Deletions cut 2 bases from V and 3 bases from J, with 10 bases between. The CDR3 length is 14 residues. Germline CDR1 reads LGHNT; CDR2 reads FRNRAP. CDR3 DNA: TGTGCTAGTGGTTTGACCAGCCTTTACTATGGCTACACCTTC. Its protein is CASGLTSLYYGYTF. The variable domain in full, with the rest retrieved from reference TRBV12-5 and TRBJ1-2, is DARVTQTPRHKVTEMGQEVTMRCQPILGHNTVFWYRQTMMQGLELLAYFRNRAPLDDSGMPKDRFSAEMPDATLATLKIQPSEPRDSAVYFCASGLTSLYYGYTFGSGTRLTVV.

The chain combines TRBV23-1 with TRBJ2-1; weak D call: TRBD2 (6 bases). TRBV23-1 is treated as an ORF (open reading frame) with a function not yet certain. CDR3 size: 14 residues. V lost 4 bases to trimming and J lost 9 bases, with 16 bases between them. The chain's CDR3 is CASSPPGEGIEQFF. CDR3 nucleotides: TGCGCCAGCAGTCCCCCGGGGGAAGGGATTGAGCAGTTCTTC.

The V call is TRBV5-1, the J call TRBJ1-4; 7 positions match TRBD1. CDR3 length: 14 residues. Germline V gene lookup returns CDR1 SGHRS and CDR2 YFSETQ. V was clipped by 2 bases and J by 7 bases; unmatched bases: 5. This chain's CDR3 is CASSFSGGGEKLFF. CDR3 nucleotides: TGCGCCAGCAGCTTCTCAGGGGGTGGTGAAAAACTGTTTTTT.

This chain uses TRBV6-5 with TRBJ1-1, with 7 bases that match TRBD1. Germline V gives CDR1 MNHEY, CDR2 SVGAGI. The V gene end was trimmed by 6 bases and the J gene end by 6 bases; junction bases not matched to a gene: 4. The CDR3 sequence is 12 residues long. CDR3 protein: CASSHTGAEAFF. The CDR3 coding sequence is TGTGCCAGCAGCCACACAGGGGCTGAAGCTTTCTTT.